Detailed here is one TCR beta chain. Its specificity is not known. TCRdb re-derived calls from the reads in MiXCR, one entry per CDR3 protein. In the table there are 150,000 to 200,000 distinct CDR3 sequences, under 15% of which are singletons. This specimen belongs to a study of T cell repertoires in cytomegalovirus infection. Study at large: An indication of both CMV infection and matching HLA type came from public TCR beta signatures. General study points: Cumulative frequency (of public TCR beta family members) identified carriers of CMV plus the relevant HLA. Clonotype analysis showed dominance of the ex vivo response by HLA-C-restricted CMV-specific TCR beta clonotypes.

Trimming left V 1 base short and J 8 bases short, with 17 bases between. CDR1 DFQATT and CDR2 SNEGSKA come from the germline V gene (reference sequence). CDR3 length equals 15 residues. The chain uses TRBV20-1 and TRBJ1-4; D is unclear. This receptor was obtained from a human donor in good health (CMV status not recorded). Some clones in this sample may be carry-over from other donors' samples. Specimen: PBMCs. The CDR3 DNA sequence: TGCAGTGCTAGAGCCACCGGGAGGCAAGGGGAAAAACTGTTTTTT. This sequence encodes CSARATGRQGEKLFF.